Described below is a single T cell receptor (beta chain) sequence and its context. This clonotype was seen a few times. Its antigen is currently not known. No clone much larger than this one lies a single base away; base qualities are absent. Per the germline V gene, MNHEY is the CDR1 and SVGAGI is the CDR2. The junction shows trimming of 7 bases on V and 6 bases on J, plus 9 bases between the germline ends. Reading from cysteine to phenylalanine, the CDR3 counts 11 amino acids. CDR3 DNA only is kept here, 33 bases in frame from base 1. Sequencing relied on an Illumina HiSeq 1500. TCRdb trimmed the raw reads at Q25, called clones with MiXCR and kept productive beta chains. Entries are consolidated by CDR3 protein sequence, retaining the most common genes and DNA. The table for this sample lists 180,000 or so distinct CDR3 sequences; about a sixth of them were counted only once. Of the sample, 25% falls within the top ten clones.

The data were taken from a study of T cell repertoires in cytomegalovirus infection (dated by TCRdb to between 2018 and 2021). Background for the entire study: Donor HLA type was relevant to the analysis, because carriage of CMV infection together with the matching HLA type was indicated by public TCR beta signatures.

Paper-wide results and their limitations: Cumulative frequency of public TCR beta family members discriminated carriers of CMV infection plus the relevant HLA type in this cohort and an independent approximately 340-donor cohort. The ex vivo response was dominated by HLA-C-restricted CMV-specific TCR beta clonotypes, which also provided the single most frequent clonotype in two of eight donors.

The source is a human donor in good health (CMV status not recorded). Some clones in this sample may be carry-over from other donors' samples. The sequenced material came from CD8+ T cells from PBMCs. The chain is made from TRBV6-5 and TRBJ1-1; TRBD1 is a weak D gene call, 5 bases matching. The CDR3 reads CASIRGPEAFF. Here is the DNA: TGTGCCAGCATAAGGGGTCCTGAAGCTTTCTTT.